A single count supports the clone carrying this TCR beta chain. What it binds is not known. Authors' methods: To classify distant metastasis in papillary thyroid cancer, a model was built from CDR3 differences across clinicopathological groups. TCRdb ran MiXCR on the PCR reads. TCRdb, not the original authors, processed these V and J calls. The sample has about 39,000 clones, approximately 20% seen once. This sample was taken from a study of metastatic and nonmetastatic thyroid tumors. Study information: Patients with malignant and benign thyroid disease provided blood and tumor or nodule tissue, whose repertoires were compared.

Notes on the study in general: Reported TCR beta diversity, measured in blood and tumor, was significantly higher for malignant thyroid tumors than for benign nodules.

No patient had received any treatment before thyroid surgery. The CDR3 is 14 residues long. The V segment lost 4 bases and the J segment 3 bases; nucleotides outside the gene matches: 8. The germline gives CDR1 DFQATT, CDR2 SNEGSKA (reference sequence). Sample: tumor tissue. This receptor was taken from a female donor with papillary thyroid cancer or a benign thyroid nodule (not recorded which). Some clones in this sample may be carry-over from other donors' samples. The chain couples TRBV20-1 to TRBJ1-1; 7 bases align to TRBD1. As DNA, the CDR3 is TGCAGTGCTACCCATCCACAGGGGCACACTGAAGCTTTCTTT. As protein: CSATHPQGHTEAFF.